These T cell receptor beta chains were read from a single sample in a study of immune heterogeneity within non-small cell lung tumors. TCRdb re-called the multiplex PCR reads through MiXCR, storing one row per CDR3 protein. The table lists roughly 5,400 distinct CDR3 sequences, 22% of them singletons. The sample comprised lung tumor tissue. The receptor set was obtained from a man aged 60 to 75 with non-small cell lung cancer. CDR3s include the opening cysteine and the closing phenylalanine or tryptophan. A D gene is named only where the DNA matches it firmly. Part of the rows lack a size; the others show once, few, many or a class for expanded clones.

-,medium-sized,TRBJ1-5,TRBV3-1,CASSGQISNQPQHF,TGTGCCAGCAGCGGACAGATTAGCAATCAGCCCCAGCATTTT
-,many,TRBJ2-2,TRBV9,CASSVETGAGELFF,TGTGCCAGCAGCGTGGAAACGGGAGCCGGGGAGCTGTTTTTT
-,-,TRBJ2-5,TRBV7-7,CASSLASRGSETKYF,TGTGCTAGCAGCTTAGCGTCCCGTGGGTCAGAGACCAAGTACTTC
-,large,TRBJ2-3,TRBV6-4,CASSEGTLGTDTQYF,TGTGCCAGCAGTGAGGGGACACTTGGCACAGATACGCAGTATTTT
-,medium-sized,TRBJ1-1,TRBV7-9,CASSFSGIRDTEAFF,TGTGCCAGCAGCTTTTCAGGCATCAGAGACACTGAAGCTTTCTTT
-,-,TRBJ2-1,TRBV5-1,CASSLVGRIIYNEQFF,TGCGCCAGCAGCTTGGTGGGCAGGATTATCTACAATGAGCAGTTCTTC
-,medium-sized,TRBJ1-5,TRBV2,CASGGLINQPQHF,TGTGCCAGCGGGGGACTGATCAATCAGCCCCAGCATTTT
-,many,TRBJ2-5,TRBV6-1,CASSEGEVGETQYF,TGTGCCAGCAGTGAAGGGGAGGTCGGGGAGACCCAGTACTTC
-,medium-sized,TRBJ2-1,TRBV7-6,CASTPNAGSSYNEQFF,TGTGCCAGCACCCCTAACGCCGGGAGCTCCTACAATGAGCAGTTCTTC
TRBD2,few,TRBJ2-1,TRBV9,CASSAGLEGEQLF,TGTGCCAGCAGCGCCGGACTAGAGGGTGAGCAGCTCTTC
-,medium-sized,TRBJ2-1,TRBV28,CASSRGVYNEQFF,TGTGCCAGCAGTCGAGGGGTCTACAATGAGCAGTTCTTC
-,many,TRBJ2-3,TRBV27,CASSLSISGGEDTQYF,TGTGCCAGCAGTTTATCGATATCCGGGGGCGAAGATACGCAGTATTTT
TRBD1,many,TRBJ1-4,TRBV5-6,CASSFGPGGEKLFF,TGTGCCAGCAGCTTTGGGCCAGGGGGTGAAAAACTGTTTTTT
TRBD2,many,TRBJ2-1,TRBV10-3,CAITSTSGSPSSYNEQFF,TGTGCCATCACGAGTACTAGCGGGAGCCCTAGCTCCTACAATGAGCAGTTCTTC
TRBD2,medium-sized,TRBJ2-7,TRBV2,CASSEEPGGEQYF,TGTGCCAGCAGTGAAGAGCCGGGAGGTGAGCAGTACTTC
-,medium-sized,TRBJ1-1,TRBV20-1,CSATLWVKGRSAFF,TGCAGTGCTACCTTGTGGGTAAAGGGGAGATCGGCTTTCTTT
-,medium-sized,TRBJ2-7,TRBV10-2,CASNRGERYEQYF,TGCGCCAGCAACCGGGGAGAAAGGTACGAGCAGTACTTC
TRBD1,medium-sized,TRBJ2-1,TRBV19,CASTSGTGVFNEQFF,TGTGCCAGTACCTCCGGGACAGGGGTATTCAATGAGCAGTTCTTC
-,many,TRBJ2-1,TRBV5-5,CASSPWASNEQFF,TGTGCCAGCAGCCCCTGGGCCTCGAATGAGCAGTTCTTC
-,medium-sized,TRBJ2-6,TRBV28,CASGRSGYGANVLTF,TGTGCCAGCGGGAGATCGGGGTACGGGGCCAACGTCCTGACTTTC
-,many,TRBJ1-1,TRBV7-9,CASSARGQRNTEAFF,TGTGCCAGCAGCGCCCGCGGGCAGCGGAACACTGAAGCTTTCTTT
TRBD2,medium-sized,TRBJ2-1,TRBV10-1,CASSESLAGERNEQFF,TGCGCCAGCAGTGAGTCTCTAGCGGGAGAAAGAAATGAGCAGTTCTTC
TRBD1,medium-sized,TRBJ2-3,TRBV6-1,CASRRQGSADTQYF,TGTGCCAGCAGACGACAGGGCTCCGCAGATACGCAGTATTTT
-,medium-sized,TRBJ2-7,TRBV9,CASSPGGLGYEQYF,TGTGCCAGCAGCCCCGGGGGTCTGGGTTACGAGCAGTACTTC
TRBD1,many,TRBJ2-2,TRBV24-1,CATSDPRQGWIGELFF,TGTGCCACCAGTGATCCTAGACAGGGGTGGATCGGGGAGCTGTTTTTT
TRBD2,large,TRBJ2-7,TRBV6-2/TRBV6-3,CASSSAYLLASGSYEQYF,TGTGCCAGCAGTTCCGCCTATCTGTTGGCTAGCGGATCCTACGAGCAGTACTTC
TRBD2,medium-sized,TRBJ2-1,TRBV5-1,CASRGLAGGISNEQFF,TGCGCCAGCAGAGGACTAGCGGGAGGGATAAGTAATGAGCAGTTCTTC
-,many,TRBJ2-7,TRBV5-5,CASSLAESYEQYF,TGTGCCAGCAGCTTAGCGGAGTCTTACGAGCAGTACTTC
-,medium-sized,TRBJ1-2,TRBV3-1,CASSPGGGGGYTF,TGTGCCAGCAGCCCCGGGGGGGGTGGTGGCTACACCTTC
-,medium-sized,TRBJ2-7,TRBV28,CASSSLGVLTYEQYF,TGTGCCAGCAGTTCCCTTGGGGTCCTGACCTACGAGCAGTACTTC
-,medium-sized,TRBJ2-3,TRBV24-1,CATSAGGASTDTQYF,TGTGCCACCAGTGCCGGCGGGGCTAGCACAGATACGCAGTATTTT
-,medium-sized,TRBJ1-1,TRBV9,CASSVIRGRVTEAFF,TGTGCCAGCAGCGTAATCAGGGGAAGGGTCACTGAAGCTTTCTTT
-,many,TRBJ2-6,TRBV27,CASGPWSSGANVLTF,TGTGCCAGCGGCCCCTGGAGCTCTGGGGCCAACGTCCTGACTTTC
-,medium-sized,TRBJ1-5,TRBV19,CASSMVAINQPQHF,TGTGCCAGTAGTATGGTCGCAATCAATCAGCCCCAGCATTTT
-,-,TRBJ1-1,TRBV5-8,CASSLGPRVYTEAFF,TGTGCCAGCAGCTTGGGACCGAGAGTATACACTGAAGCTTTCTTT
-,medium-sized,TRBJ1-1,TRBV9,CASSVGGRALMGSEAFF,TGTGCCAGCAGCGTAGGGGGTAGGGCCCTAATGGGATCTGAAGCTTTCTTT
-,medium-sized,TRBJ2-1,TRBV6-4,CASSVEGSHNEQFF,TGTGCCAGCAGTGTTGAAGGGAGCCACAATGAGCAGTTCTTC
-,medium-sized,TRBJ1-1,TRBV30,CAWRRSRGTEAFF,TGTGCCTGGAGGAGGAGTAGAGGCACTGAAGCTTTCTTT
-,medium-sized,TRBJ2-7,TRBV28,CASKSGAYEQYF,TGTGCCAGCAAATCGGGGGCCTACGAGCAGTACTTC
-,many,TRBJ1-2,TRBV18,CASSPGQGRGYTF,TGTGCCAGCTCACCAGGGCAGGGGAGAGGCTACACCTTC
-,-,TRBJ1-1,TRBV2,CASSGANWGAQAFF,TGTGCCAGCAGTGGGGCGAACTGGGGCGCCCAGGCTTTCTTT
-,medium-sized,TRBJ2-3,TRBV4-1,CASSQDWGREPRLATDTQYF,TGCGCCAGCAGCCAAGATTGGGGGCGGGAGCCCCGTTTAGCCACAGATACGCAGTATTTT
TRBD2,-,TRBJ2-1,TRBV29-1,CSVGTSGVYNEQFF,TGCAGCGTTGGGACTAGCGGAGTCTACAATGAGCAGTTCTTC
-,many,TRBJ2-5,TRBV30,CAWKGWGKETQYF,TGTGCCTGGAAAGGGTGGGGGAAAGAGACCCAGTACTTC
-,-,TRBJ2-7,TRBV3-1,CASSQDPSARDLYEQYF,TGTGCCAGCAGCCAAGATCCCTCGGCACGCGACCTGTACGAGCAGTACTTC
-,-,TRBJ1-4,TRBV4-1,CASSRFRGEREKLFF,TGCGCCAGCAGCCGCTTCAGGGGTGAGCGTGAAAAACTGTTTTTT